This T cell receptor beta chain appears in the sequencing data of a study of T cell changes during pregnancy in multiple sclerosis. The protocol was immunoSEQ multiplex PCR, while the TCRdb copy is restricted to in-frame clones and leaves out a portion. Of about 64,000 clones in the sample, 96% were seen once. Germline CDR1 and CDR2: SEHNR and FQNEAQ (reference sequence). The CDR3 loop spans 14 amino acids. The V gene end was trimmed by 4 bases and the J gene end by 3 bases; junction bases not matched to a gene: 5. The starting material was CD8+ T cells from peripheral blood mononuclear cells, obtained after pregnancy. The rearrangement links TRBV7-9 to TRBJ2-7; 8 bases are shared with TRBD2. This TCR derives from a female donor with multiple sclerosis, enrolled in a pregnancy study. In nucleotides, the CDR3 is TGTGCCAGCAGCTCCGGGACTAGATACTACGAGCAGTACTTC. Translated, it gives CASSSGTRYYEQYF.